This T cell receptor (beta chain) was obtained from a study of blood T cell repertoires in COVID-19. Overall study context: PBMCs, B-cell-depleted T cells, or T cells were the source of the cDNA or gDNA that made up the material.

Germline V gives CDR1 LNHNV, CDR2 YYDKDF (reference sequence). Trimming cost V 2 bases and J 0 bases; bases outside gene matches: 9. This CDR3 contains 18 residues. Only in-frame clones appear in the TCRdb table, and some are missing; sequencing was by immunoSEQ multiplex PCR. The profile shows approximately 94,000 clones, around nine tenths of them singletons. The receptor comes from a woman aged 70-85 years with acute or convalescent COVID-19. J is TRBJ1-3 and V is TRBV15, with TRBD1 matching over 8 bases. The sequenced sample was peripheral blood. The CDR3 nucleotides are TGTGCCACCAGCAGACTACCGACAGGGGCAACCTCTGGAAACACCATATATTTT. Translation: CATSRLPTGATSGNTIYF.